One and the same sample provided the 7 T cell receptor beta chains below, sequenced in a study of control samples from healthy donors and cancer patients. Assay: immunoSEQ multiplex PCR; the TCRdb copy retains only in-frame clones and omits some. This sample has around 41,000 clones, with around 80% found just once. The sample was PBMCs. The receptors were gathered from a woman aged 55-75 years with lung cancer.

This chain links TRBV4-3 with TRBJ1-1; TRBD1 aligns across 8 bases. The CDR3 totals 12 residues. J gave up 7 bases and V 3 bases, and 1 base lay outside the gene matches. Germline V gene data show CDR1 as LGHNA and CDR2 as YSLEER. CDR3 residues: CASSHGQGEAFF. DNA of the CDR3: TGCGCCAGCAGCCACGGACAGGGTGAAGCTTTCTTT.

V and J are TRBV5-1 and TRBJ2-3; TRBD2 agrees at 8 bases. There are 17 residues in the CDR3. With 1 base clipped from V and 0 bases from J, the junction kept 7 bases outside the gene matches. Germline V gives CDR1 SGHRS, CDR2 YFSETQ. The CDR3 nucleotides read TGCGCCAGCAGCTTGAGGAGCGGGGGAGAAAGCACAGATACGCAGTATTTT. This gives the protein CASSLRSGGESTDTQYF.

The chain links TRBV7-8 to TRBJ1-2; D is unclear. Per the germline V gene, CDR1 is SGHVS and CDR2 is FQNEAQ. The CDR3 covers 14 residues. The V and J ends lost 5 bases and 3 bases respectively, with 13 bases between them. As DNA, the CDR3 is TGTGCCAGCAGCCCGGAGGGAAACTACTATGGCTACACCTTC. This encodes CASSPEGNYYGYTF.

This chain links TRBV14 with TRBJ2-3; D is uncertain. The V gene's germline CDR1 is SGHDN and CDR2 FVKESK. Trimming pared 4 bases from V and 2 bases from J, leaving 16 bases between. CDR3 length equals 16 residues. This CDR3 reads CASSLDKTGYTDTQYF. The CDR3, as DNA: TGTGCCAGCAGCCTTGACAAGACGGGTTACACAGATACGCAGTATTTT.

The CDR3 reads CASREWGRGSENIQYF. The CDR3 DNA follows: TGTGCCAGTAGGGAATGGGGACGGGGAAGTGAAAACATTCAGTACTTC. The genes are TRBV19 and TRBJ2-4; D assignment may be TRBD1 or TRBD2 (5 bases each). This CDR3 is 16 amino acids long. CDR1 and CDR2 (germline): LNHDA, SQIVND (reference sequence). V was cut by 6 bases and J by 5 bases, with 20 bases left in between.

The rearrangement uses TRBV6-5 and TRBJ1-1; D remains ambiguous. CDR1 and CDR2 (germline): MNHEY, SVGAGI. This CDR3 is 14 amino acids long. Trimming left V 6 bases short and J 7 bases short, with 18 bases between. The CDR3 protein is CASRNPPDLVEAFF. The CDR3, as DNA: TGTGCCAGCAGGAACCCTCCGGACCTTGTTGAAGCTTTCTTT.

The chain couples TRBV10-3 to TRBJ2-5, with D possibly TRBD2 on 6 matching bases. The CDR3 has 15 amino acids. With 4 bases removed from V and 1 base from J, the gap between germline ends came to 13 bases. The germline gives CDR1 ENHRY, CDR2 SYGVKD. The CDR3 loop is CAISGGGAGQETQYF. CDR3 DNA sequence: TGTGCCATCAGTGGGGGCGGGGCCGGCCAAGAGACCCAGTACTTC.